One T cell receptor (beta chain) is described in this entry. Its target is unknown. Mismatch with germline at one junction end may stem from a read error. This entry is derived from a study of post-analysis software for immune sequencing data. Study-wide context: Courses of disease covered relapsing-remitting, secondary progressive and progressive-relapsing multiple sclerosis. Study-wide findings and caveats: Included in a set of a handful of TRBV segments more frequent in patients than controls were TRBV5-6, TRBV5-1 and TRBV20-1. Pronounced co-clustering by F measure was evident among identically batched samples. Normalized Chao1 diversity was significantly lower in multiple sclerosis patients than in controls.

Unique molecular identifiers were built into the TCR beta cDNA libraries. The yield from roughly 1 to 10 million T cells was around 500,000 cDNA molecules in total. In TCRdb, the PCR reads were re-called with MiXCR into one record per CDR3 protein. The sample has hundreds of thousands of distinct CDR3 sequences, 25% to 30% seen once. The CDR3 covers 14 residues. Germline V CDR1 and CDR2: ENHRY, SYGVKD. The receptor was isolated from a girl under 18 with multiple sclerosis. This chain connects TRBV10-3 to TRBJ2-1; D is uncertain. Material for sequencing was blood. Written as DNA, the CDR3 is TGTGCCATCAGGGAGTCCTTGTCCTACAATGAGCAGTTCTTC. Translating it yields CAIRESLSYNEQFF.